These T cell receptor beta chains were read from a single sample in a study of beta chain features in type 1 diabetes. Assay used: immunoSEQ multiplex PCR; TCRdb lists only in-frame clones, some missing. The table lists 120,000 or so clones, around a sixth of them singletons, with about 2.4% in the top ten. Sequencing was done on a sample of central memory CD4+ T cells from blood. The receptor source for this set is a man aged 18 to 35 with type 1 diabetes. The CDR3 runs from the conserved cysteine through the conserved F or W. A D gene is named only where the DNA matches it firmly. Part of the rows lack a size; the others show once, few, many or a class for expanded clones.

>TRBJ1-1|-|TRBV25-1|-
CASSATGFTEAFF
TGTGCCAGCAGTGCGACAGGATTCACTGAAGCTTTCTTT
>TRBJ2-7|few|TRBV29-1|TRBD1
CSVGWDRGRGVQYF
TGCAGCGTTGGATGGGACAGGGGCCGCGGGGTGCAGTACTTC
>TRBJ2-1|-|TRBV11-2|TRBD1
CASSLERDRGANEQFF
TGTGCCAGCAGCTTAGAGAGGGACAGGGGGGCCAATGAGCAGTTCTTC
>TRBJ2-5|-|TRBV2|-
CASRSQEETQYF
TGTGCCAGCAGGTCACAGGAAGAGACCCAGTACTTC
>TRBJ1-5|few|TRBV15|TRBD1
CATTRDSTRNQPQHF
TGTGCCACCACCAGGGACAGCACGAGGAATCAGCCCCAGCATTTT
>TRBJ2-1|-|TRBV9|TRBD2
CASSPRLAGRNEQFF
TGTGCCAGCAGCCCTCGACTAGCGGGAAGGAATGAGCAGTTCTTC
>TRBJ1-5|many|TRBV29-1|-
CPCPRAGDSNQPQHF
TGCCCCTGCCCCCGGGCAGGGGATAGCAATCAGCCCCAGCATTTT
>TRBJ2-7|many|TRBV29-1|-
CSAQQGIYSSYEQYF
TGCAGCGCCCAACAGGGCATTTATTCCTCCTACGAGCAGTACTTC
>TRBJ2-5|-|TRBV30|TRBD1
CAGQGAYQETQYF
TGTGCCGGACAGGGGGCCTACCAAGAGACCCAGTACTTC
>TRBJ2-3|-|TRBV2|-
CASSRESTDTQYF
TGTGCCAGCAGTCGGGAGAGCACAGATACGCAGTATTTT
>TRBJ2-1|-|TRBV2|-
CASSDRGNEQFF
TGTGCCAGCAGTGACAGGGGTAATGAGCAGTTCTTC
>TRBJ2-7|few|TRBV5-1|-
CASREGASFYEQYF
TGCGCCAGCAGGGAGGGAGCCTCCTTCTACGAGCAGTACTTC
>TRBJ2-5|-|TRBV5-1|TRBD2
CASSRTSGEQETQYF
TGCGCCAGCAGCCGGACTAGCGGGGAACAAGAGACCCAGTACTTC
>TRBJ1-2|-|TRBV29-1|-
CSVELGGAKRF
TGCAGCGTTGAGCTCGGCGGAGCGAAGAGATTC
>TRBJ1-5|few|TRBV30|-
CAWSRDSNQPQHF
TGTGCCTGGAGTAGGGATAGCAATCAGCCCCAGCATTTT
>TRBJ2-3|-|TRBV4-1|-
CASSQDSRAGLSTDTQYF
TGCGCCAGCAGCCAAGATTCCCGGGCAGGCCTAAGCACAGATACGCAGTATTTT
>TRBJ2-1|few|TRBV28|TRBD2
CASSLGTSRYNEQFF
TGTGCCAGCAGTTTAGGGACTAGCAGATACAATGAGCAGTTCTTC
>TRBJ1-6|-|TRBV14|-
CASSPNSGLAGSPLHF
TGTGCCAGCAGCCCAAACTCGGGGCTCGCTGGTTCACCCCTCCACTTT
>TRBJ2-5|many|TRBV29-1|TRBD1
CSGTGSGETQYF
TGCAGCGGGACAGGATCGGGGGAGACCCAGTACTTC
>TRBJ1-2|-|TRBV18|-
CASSLDRNYGYTF
TGTGCCAGCTCACTAGACAGGAACTATGGCTACACCTTC
>TRBJ2-7|few|TRBV7-6|TRBD1
CASSFMGQGDEQYF
TGTGCCAGCAGCTTCATGGGACAGGGGGACGAGCAGTACTTC
>TRBJ1-2|-|TRBV19|-
CASRQINYGYTF
TGTGCCAGTAGGCAGATTAACTATGGCTACACCTTC
>TRBJ1-2|once|TRBV4-2|TRBD1
CASSQGNRGNNYGYTF
TGTGCCAGCAGCCAAGGAAACAGGGGGAATAACTATGGCTACACCTTC
>TRBJ2-1|few|TRBV6-5|-
CASTPDREQFF
TGTGCCAGCACCCCGGACCGTGAGCAGTTCTTC
>TRBJ2-1|few|TRBV11-2|TRBD2
CASSLDWRLAGQDEQFF
TGTGCCAGCAGCTTAGATTGGAGGCTAGCGGGGCAGGATGAGCAGTTCTTC
>TRBJ2-1|many|TRBV14|-
CASSPPVTGVQHEQFF
TGTGCCAGCAGCCCCCCAGTTACGGGAGTTCAGCATGAGCAGTTCTTC
>TRBJ2-5|few|TRBV5-1|-
CASSLAGSQETQYF
TGCGCCAGCAGCTTGGCCGGCAGCCAAGAGACCCAGTACTTC
>TRBJ2-1|few|TRBV5-1|-
CASSLVGHDYNEQFF
TGCGCCAGCAGCTTGGTGGGACACGACTACAATGAGCAGTTCTTC
>TRBJ1-1|few|TRBV4-2|TRBD1
CASSLLSTGMNTEAFF
TGTGCCAGCAGCCTCCTATCGACAGGGATGAACACTGAAGCTTTCTTT
>TRBJ2-1|-|TRBV28|TRBD2
CASSFKPGLAQPSPYNEQFF
TGTGCCAGCAGTTTCAAACCGGGACTAGCCCAACCCTCACCCTACAATGAGCAGTTCTTC
>TRBJ2-1|-|TRBV7-3|-
CASSLWQVNEQFF
TGTGCCAGCAGCTTATGGCAGGTCAATGAGCAGTTCTTC
>TRBJ2-1|-|TRBV27|-
CASSPWISSYNEQFF
TGTGCCAGCAGCCCTTGGATCAGCTCCTACAATGAGCAGTTCTTC
>TRBJ2-3|-|TRBV7-2|TRBD2
CASSLTSGATDTQYF
TGTGCCAGCAGCTTGACTAGCGGGGCCACAGATACGCAGTATTTT
>TRBJ2-7|-|TRBV5-6|-
CASSSGTYEQYF
TGTGCCAGCAGCTCTGGTACATACGAGCAGTACTTC
>TRBJ1-5|-|TRBV6-5|TRBD1
CASSLEGAGGPQHF
TGTGCCAGCAGTTTAGAGGGGGCTGGTGGACCCCAGCATTTT
>TRBJ1-2|few|TRBV7-9|TRBD1
CASSPSGQGGYGYTF
TGTGCCAGCAGCCCTAGTGGACAGGGAGGCTATGGCTACACCTTC
>TRBJ2-7|-|TRBV18|-
CASSPGTPYEQYF
TGTGCCAGCTCACCGGGAACCCCCTACGAGCAGTACTTC
>TRBJ2-7|few|TRBV13|TRBD2
CASSNAGLAFPISSYEQYF
TGTGCCAGCAGCAACGCGGGACTAGCGTTCCCTATAAGCTCCTACGAGCAGTACTTC
>TRBJ2-3|-|TRBV29-1|TRBD2
CSAPEAGGGSDTQYF
TGCAGCGCCCCAGAAGCGGGAGGGGGCTCAGATACGCAGTATTTT
>TRBJ2-5|-|TRBV29-1|-
CSVAELGGGETQYF
TGCAGCGTTGCTGAGTTAGGGGGGGGAGAGACCCAGTACTTC
>TRBJ2-7|few|TRBV28|-
CATLGTAWEQYF
TGTGCCACTCTAGGGACCGCCTGGGAGCAGTACTTC
>TRBJ2-5|many|TRBV7-9|TRBD1
CASSLTGGGKTQYF
TGTGCCAGCAGCCTCACAGGGGGCGGAAAGACCCAGTACTTC
>TRBJ2-5|few|TRBV7-2|-
CASSLVDRGASQETQYF
TGTGCCAGCAGCTTAGTTGATCGCGGGGCGTCACAAGAGACCCAGTACTTC
>TRBJ2-4|-|TRBV6-1|-
CASSEGPGYIQYF
TGTGCCAGCAGTGAAGGACCAGGGTACATTCAGTACTTC